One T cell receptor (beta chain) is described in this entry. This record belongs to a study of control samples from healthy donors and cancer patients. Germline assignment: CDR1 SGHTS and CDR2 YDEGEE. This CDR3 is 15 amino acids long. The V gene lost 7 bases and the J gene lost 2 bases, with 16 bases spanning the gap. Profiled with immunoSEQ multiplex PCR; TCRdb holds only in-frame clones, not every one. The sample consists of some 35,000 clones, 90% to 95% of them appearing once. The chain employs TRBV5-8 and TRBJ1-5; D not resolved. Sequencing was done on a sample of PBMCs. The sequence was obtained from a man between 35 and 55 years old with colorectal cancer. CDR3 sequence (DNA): TGTGCCAGCCAATTCGGGATGCGGGGCAATCAGCCCCAGCATTTT. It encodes CASQFGMRGNQPQHF.